The 19 T cell receptor beta chains below were found in one sample sequenced in a study of shared clonotypes between healthy human individuals. Produced via immunoSEQ multiplex PCR; TCRdb's table is partial and in-frame only. The sample has more than 500,000 clones; about 96% are singletons. Sequencing was performed on naive CD4+ T cells sorted from blood. Subset reported: CD45RA+ positively selected. The receptor set was obtained from a woman in her thirties in good health.

The chain recombines TRBV29-1 with TRBJ2-7, with D tentatively TRBD2 (5 bases). Germline V gene lookup returns CDR1 SQVTM and CDR2 ANQGSEA. The length of the CDR3 is 14 residues. V dropped 6 bases and J dropped 9 bases, with 24 bases sitting between them. The CDR3 region has the DNA TGCAGCGTCCCCCTGGGTACGGCTGCTGAGGGGCAGTACTTC. It yields the protein CSVPLGTAAEGQYF.

The rearrangement links TRBV7-2 to TRBJ2-5; 11 positions agree with TRBD2. The J call is doubtful: the DNA matches TRBJ2-7 better. Germline CDR1 and CDR2: SGHTA and FQGNSA. The CDR3 extends over 18 amino acids. CDR3 sequence: CASSLEGGLAGGIYEQYF. The CDR3 DNA is TGTGCCAGCAGCTTAGAGGGGGGGCTAGCGGGAGGCATCTACGAGCAGTACTTC.

The gene calls are TRBV28 and TRBJ1-1; D might be TRBD1 (5 bases). V was clipped by 7 bases and J by 3 bases, with 12 bases between them. The V gene's germline CDR1 is MDHEN and CDR2 SYDVKM. The CDR3 has 13 amino acids. The CDR3 DNA reads as TGTGCCAGCATCTCAGGGTTTTACACTGAAGCTTTCTTT. It translates to CASISGFYTEAFF.

J is TRBJ2-1 and V is TRBV27; D unclear. Trimming took off 5 bases at V and 10 bases at J, with 9 bases between the two ends. This CDR3 has 11 amino acids. Germline lookup yields CDR1 MNHEY and CDR2 SMNVEV (reference sequence). The CDR3 protein is CASSGVREQFF. The DNA of the CDR3 is TGTGCCAGCAGTGGGGTAAGGGAGCAGTTCTTC.

The chain carries TRBV6-1 and TRBJ1-2, with D tentatively TRBD1 (5 bases). The germline V gene has CDR1 MNHNS and CDR2 SASEGT. V was clipped by 5 bases and J by 3 bases, with 13 bases between them. There are 14 residues in the CDR3. CDR3 amino acids: CASSTDGGYYGYTF. The CDR3 DNA follows: TGTGCCAGCAGTACCGACGGGGGTTACTATGGCTACACCTTC.

This sequence joins TRBV15 and TRBJ2-7, with 10 bases fitting TRBD1. Germline V gene data show CDR1 as LNHNV and CDR2 as YYDKDF (reference sequence). Trimming cost V 1 base and J 3 bases; bases outside gene matches: 3. The CDR3 is made up of 15 amino acids. CDR3 loop: CATSRVGDRGYEQYF. Here the CDR3 DNA reads TGTGCCACCAGCAGAGTTGGGGACAGGGGCTACGAGCAGTACTTC.

This chain connects TRBV5-6 to TRBJ1-2, with 7 bases aligning to TRBD1. CDR1 is SGHDT, CDR2 YYEEEE, per germline. This CDR3 comprises 15 residues. The V and J ends lost 3 bases and 7 bases, in that order; junction bases with no gene match: 12. The CDR3 coding sequence is TGTGCCAGCAGCTGGGGACAGCGCCCAAACATTGGCTACACCTTC. Protein: CASSWGQRPNIGYTF.

The chain employs TRBV5-1 and TRBJ2-3; D is perhaps TRBD2 (6 bases). The V gene's germline CDR1 is SGHRS and CDR2 YFSETQ. The CDR3 is 15 residues long. The V gene lost 4 bases and the J gene lost 3 bases, with 15 bases spanning the gap. CDR3 amino acids: CASSRSGDNTDTQYF. The CDR3 DNA sequence: TGCGCCAGCAGCAGATCGGGAGATAATACAGATACGCAGTATTTT.

J is TRBJ2-7 and V is TRBV5-1; a possible D gene is TRBD2 (6 bases). V lost 2 bases and J lost 6, with 12 bases in between. The CDR3 contains 13 residues. Germline V gene sequence: CDR1 SGHRS, CDR2 YFSETQ. CDR3 nucleotide sequence: TGCGCCAGCAGCTTTGGCGGGGTAGGCGAGCAGTACTTC. Encoded protein: CASSFGGVGEQYF.

The chain uses TRBV7-9 and TRBJ1-2; D is possibly TRBD1 (5 bases). V was pared by 1 base and J by 2 bases, with 11 bases between. The CDR3 has 15 residues. Germline V gene lookup returns CDR1 SEHNR and CDR2 FQNEAQ (reference sequence). DNA for the CDR3: TGTGCCAGCAGCTTAGGAGGGGCAGAGAACTATGGCTACACCTTC. Protein: CASSLGGAENYGYTF.

This clone occurred a few times. V usage is TRBV11-2 and J usage is TRBJ1-2; 9 bases match TRBD1. Germline V gene sequence: CDR1 SGHAT, CDR2 FQNNGV. V shed 5 bases and J 8 bases; nucleotides not matched to a gene: 6. The CDR3 totals 13 residues. CDR3: CASSPTGGLGYTF. The CDR3 coding sequence is TGTGCCAGCAGCCCGACAGGGGGATTGGGCTACACCTTC. Full variable domain (remainder filled in from reference TRBV11-2 and TRBJ1-2): EAGVAQSPRYKIIEKRQSVAFWCNPISGHATLYWYQQILGQGPKLLIQFQNNGVVDDSQLPKDRFSAERLKGVDSTLKIQPAKLEDSAVYLCASSPTGGLGYTFGSGTRLTVV.

CDR3 residues: CASSRLAGGGETQYF. The CDR3 DNA reads TGTGCCAGTAGTAGACTAGCGGGAGGGGGGGAGACCCAGTACTTC. The gene calls are TRBV19 and TRBJ2-5, with 14 nucleotides matching TRBD2. The CDR3 has 15 amino acids. J gave up 5 bases and V 4 bases, and 3 bases lay outside the gene matches. The germline CDR1 and CDR2 sequences are LNHDA and SQIVND (reference sequence). Together with reference TRBV19 and TRBJ2-5, the CDR3 gives the full variable domain: DGGITQSPKYLFRKEGQNVTLSCEQNLNHDAMYWYRQDPGQGLRLIYYSQIVNDFQKGDIAEGYSVSREKKESFPLTVTSAQKNPTAFYLCASSRLAGGGETQYFGPGTRLLVL.

The V gene is TRBV18, the J gene TRBJ1-5; the D gene is possibly TRBD1 (5 bases). The V gene's germline CDR1 is KGHSH and CDR2 LQKENI. The CDR3 contains 15 residues. The ends were cut back, 4 bases at V and 4 bases at J, with 14 bases in the middle. CDR3 nucleotides: TGTGCCAGCTCACAAGGGACCTCCCCGAATCAGCCCCAGCATTTT. Amino acid sequence: CASSQGTSPNQPQHF.

The rearrangement joins TRBV5-1 to TRBJ2-2; 10 bases are a match to TRBD1. Germline assignment: CDR1 SGHRS and CDR2 YFSETQ. J was trimmed by 6 bases and V by 7 bases; bases with no gene match: 9. This CDR3 is built from 15 residues. The CDR3 is CASAAGTGVPGELFF. Written as DNA, the CDR3 is TGCGCCAGCGCCGCCGGGACAGGGGTCCCCGGGGAGCTGTTTTTT.

CDR3 in amino acids: CASSPWTSGSSGEQFF. CDR3 in DNA: TGTGCCAGCAGCCCCTGGACTAGCGGGAGTTCGGGTGAGCAGTTCTTC. The chain links TRBV28 to TRBJ2-1; 13 positions match TRBD2. Germline CDR1 and CDR2: MDHEN and SYDVKM. The CDR3 loop spans 16 amino acids. The V segment lost 6 bases and the J segment 9 bases; nucleotides outside the gene matches: 11.

The chain joins TRBV10-3 to TRBJ2-7; a possible D gene is TRBD1 (6 bases). Between the trimmed V and J ends, which lost 5 bases and 1 base, there was a span of 21 bases. From germline, CDR1 is ENHRY and CDR2 SYGVKD. CDR3 size: 17 residues. The CDR3 DNA reads as TGTGCCATCAGTTCGCCTCCTGGACAGAAATTATCCTACGAGCAGTACTTC. It codes for CAISSPPGQKLSYEQYF.

The V and J genes are TRBV29-1 and TRBJ1-1, with 11 bases lining up with TRBD1. Germline V gene lookup returns CDR1 SQVTM and CDR2 ANQGSEA. This CDR3 is built from 13 residues. V was clipped by 6 bases and J by 3 bases; unmatched bases: 3. CDR3 amino acids: CSVGQGAHTEAFF. CDR3 DNA sequence: TGCAGCGTAGGACAGGGGGCTCACACTGAAGCTTTCTTT.

In this sample, this clone turned up once. This chain connects TRBV18 to TRBJ1-1; TRBD1 matches 8 bases. The CDR3 has 14 amino acids. V was pared by 2 bases and J by 5 bases, with 4 bases of the junction left unmatched. Germline V lookup: CDR1 KGHSH, CDR2 LQKENI. The CDR3 sequence is CASSPGQGRTEAFF. In DNA form, the CDR3 reads TGTGCCAGCTCACCAGGACAGGGACGGACTGAAGCTTTCTTT.

The chain employs TRBV5-1 and TRBJ2-1, with 13 bases matching TRBD2. Germline V gene data show CDR1 as SGHRS and CDR2 as YFSETQ. There are 17 residues in the CDR3. V lost 0 bases to trimming and J lost 4 bases; unmatched junction nucleotides: 4. CDR3: CASSLGTSGSPYNEQFF. CDR3 DNA: TGCGCCAGCAGCTTGGGGACTAGCGGGAGTCCGTACAATGAGCAGTTCTTC.